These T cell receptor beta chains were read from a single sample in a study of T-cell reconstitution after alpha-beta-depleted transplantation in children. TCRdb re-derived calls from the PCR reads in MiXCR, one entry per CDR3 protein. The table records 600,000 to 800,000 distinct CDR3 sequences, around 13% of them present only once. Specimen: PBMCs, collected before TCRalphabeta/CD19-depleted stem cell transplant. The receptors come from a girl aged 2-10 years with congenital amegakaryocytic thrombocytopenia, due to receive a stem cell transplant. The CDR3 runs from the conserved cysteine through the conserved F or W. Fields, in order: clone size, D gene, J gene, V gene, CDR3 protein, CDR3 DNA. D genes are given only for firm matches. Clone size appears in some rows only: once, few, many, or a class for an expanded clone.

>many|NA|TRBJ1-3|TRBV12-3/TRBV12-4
CASSSLGSSGNTIYF
TGTGCCAGCAGTTCCTTGGGGAGCTCTGGAAACACCATATATTTT
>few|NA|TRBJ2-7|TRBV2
CAISNPTRGLRSSSYEQYF
TGTGCCATCAGTAATCCAACACGGGGGCTTCGTTCAAGCTCCTACGAGCAGTACTTC
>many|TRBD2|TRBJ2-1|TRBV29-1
CSVDGGTSGYNEQFF
TGCAGCGTTGACGGAGGGACTAGCGGCTACAATGAGCAGTTCTTC
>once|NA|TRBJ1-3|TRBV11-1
CASSFRDDGSISGNTIYF
TGTGCCAGCAGCTTTAGAGACGACGGCTCCATTTCTGGAAACACCATATATTTT
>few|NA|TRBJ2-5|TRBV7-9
CASSRSGKGQETQYF
TGTGCCAGCAGCCGTAGTGGGAAGGGGCAAGAGACCCAGTACTTC
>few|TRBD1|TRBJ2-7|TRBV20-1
CSARSDRGVSYEQYF
TGCAGTGCTAGATCGGACAGGGGAGTCTCCTACGAGCAGTACTTC
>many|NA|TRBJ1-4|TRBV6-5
CASSYGAGVMGEKLFF
TGTGCCAGCAGTTACGGCGCGGGGGTGATGGGAGAAAAACTGTTTTTT
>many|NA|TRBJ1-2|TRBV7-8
CASSLSLGTSSYGYTF
TGTGCCAGCAGCTTATCTTTGGGGACGAGCAGCTATGGCTACACCTTC
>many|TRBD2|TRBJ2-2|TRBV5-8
CARPVSGRVPGELFF
TGTGCCAGACCAGTTAGCGGGAGAGTCCCCGGGGAGCTGTTTTTT
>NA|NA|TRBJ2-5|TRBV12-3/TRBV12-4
CASSPSGARGDFGTQYF
TGTGCCAGCAGTCCAAGTGGAGCACGGGGTGATTTCGGGACCCAGTACTTC
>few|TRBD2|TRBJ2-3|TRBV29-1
CSAYQGRGLAGVRTDTQYF
TGCAGCGCCTACCAGGGTCGGGGACTAGCGGGAGTCCGCACAGATACGCAGTATTTT
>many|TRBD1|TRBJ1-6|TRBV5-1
CASSFGQAQGSPLHF
TGCGCCAGCAGCTTCGGACAGGCGCAGGGTTCACCCCTCCACTTT
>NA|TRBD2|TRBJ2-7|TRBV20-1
CSVPGVLAELNEQYF
TGCAGTGTCCCCGGGGTTCTAGCGGAGCTCAACGAGCAGTACTTC
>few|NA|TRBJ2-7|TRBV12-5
CASGPGTYEQYF
TGTGCTAGTGGCCCAGGAACCTACGAGCAGTACTTC
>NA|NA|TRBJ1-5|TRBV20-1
CSAIPTGNQPQHF
TGCAGTGCTATACCTACAGGGAATCAGCCCCAGCATTTT
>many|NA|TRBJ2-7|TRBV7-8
CASSLSALAGFYEQYF
TGTGCCAGCAGCTTATCGGCACTAGCTGGGTTCTACGAGCAGTACTTC
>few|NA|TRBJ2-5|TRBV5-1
CASSLARIQETQYF
TGCGCCAGCAGCTTGGCTCGGATTCAAGAGACCCAGTACTTC
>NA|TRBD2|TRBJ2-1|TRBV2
CASRWTSGTLSNEQFF
TGTGCCAGCAGATGGACTAGCGGGACTCTATCCAATGAGCAGTTCTTC
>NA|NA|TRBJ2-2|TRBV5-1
CASTGPPVNTGELFF
TGCGCCAGCACCGGGCCCCCCGTGAACACCGGGGAGCTGTTTTTT
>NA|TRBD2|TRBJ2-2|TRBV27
CASSLYSGSTGELFF
TGTGCCAGCAGTTTATATAGCGGGAGCACCGGGGAGCTGTTTTTT
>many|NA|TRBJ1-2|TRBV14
CASSQDLGNDYGYTF
TGTGCCAGCAGCCAAGATCTGGGCAATGACTATGGCTACACCTTC
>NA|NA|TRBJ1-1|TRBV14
CASSPHTGTTEAFF
TGTGCCAGCAGCCCACACACAGGGACCACAGAAGCTTTCTTT
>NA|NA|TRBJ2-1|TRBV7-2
CASSSFIGRGGSYNEQFF
TGTGCCAGCAGCTCCTTTATTGGTCGTGGTGGCTCCTACAATGAGCAGTTCTTC
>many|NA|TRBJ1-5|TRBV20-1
CSARSLNQPQHF
TGCAGTGCTAGATCCCTGAATCAGCCCCAGCATTTT
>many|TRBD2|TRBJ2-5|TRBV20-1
CSASSETSGKETQYF
TGCAGTGCTAGTTCGGAGACTAGCGGGAAAGAGACCCAGTACTTC
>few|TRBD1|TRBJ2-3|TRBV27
CASSPTRQGGDTQYF
TGTGCCAGCAGTCCCACCCGACAGGGTGGAGATACGCAGTATTTT
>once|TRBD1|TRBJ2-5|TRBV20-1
CSASGTGGTTGGHETQYF
TGCAGTGCTAGCGGGACAGGGGGCACGACGGGAGGTCATGAGACCCAGTACTTC
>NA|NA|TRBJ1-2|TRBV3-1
CASSQVNARSYGYTF
TGTGCCAGCAGCCAAGTTAACGCCAGGAGCTATGGCTACACCTTC
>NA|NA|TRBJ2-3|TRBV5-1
CASSLDASRGTDTQYF
TGCGCCAGCAGCTTGGATGCTAGCCGGGGGACAGATACGCAGTATTTT
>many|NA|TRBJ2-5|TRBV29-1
CSAWMGRETQYF
TGCAGCGCTTGGATGGGAAGAGAGACCCAGTACTTC
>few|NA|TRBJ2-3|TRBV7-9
CASSFPVERGHTQYF
TGTGCCAGCAGCTTCCCAGTGGAGAGAGGACATACGCAGTATTTT
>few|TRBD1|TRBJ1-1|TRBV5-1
CASSLAQQGTEAFF
TGCGCCAGCAGCTTGGCACAACAGGGGACTGAAGCTTTCTTT
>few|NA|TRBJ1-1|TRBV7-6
CASSPGTTNTEAFF
TGTGCCAGCAGCCCCGGGACAACCAACACTGAAGCTTTCTTT
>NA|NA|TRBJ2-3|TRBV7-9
CASSPTWEYSDTQYF
TGTGCCAGCAGCCCCACTTGGGAGTATTCAGATACGCAGTATTTT
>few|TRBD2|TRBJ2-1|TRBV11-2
CASSLLFLAGPTYNEQFF
TGTGCCAGCAGCTTACTTTTCCTAGCGGGCCCTACCTACAATGAGCAGTTCTTC
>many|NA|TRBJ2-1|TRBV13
CASSSDANDEQFF
TGTGCCAGCAGCTCGGACGCTAATGATGAGCAGTTCTTC
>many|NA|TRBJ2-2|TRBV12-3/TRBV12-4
CASSFSGGSTGELFF
TGTGCCAGCAGTTTTAGTGGCGGTAGCACCGGGGAGCTGTTTTTT
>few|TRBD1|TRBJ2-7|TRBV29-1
CSVEIPTGGVSYEQYF
TGCAGCGTTGAAATTCCAACAGGGGGCGTCTCCTACGAGCAGTACTTC
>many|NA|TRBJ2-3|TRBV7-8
CATVSSWETDTQYF
TGTGCCACAGTGTCGAGTTGGGAGACAGATACGCAGTATTTT
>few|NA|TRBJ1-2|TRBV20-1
CSAVSGYGYTF
TGCAGTGCCGTATCAGGCTATGGCTACACCTTC
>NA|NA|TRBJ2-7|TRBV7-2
CASSLGVGTLYEQYF
TGTGCCAGCAGCTTAGGGGTCGGGACCCTCTACGAGCAGTACTTC
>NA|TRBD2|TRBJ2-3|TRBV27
CASSGLAGVGDTQYF
TGTGCCAGCAGCGGACTAGCGGGAGTCGGTGATACGCAGTATTTT
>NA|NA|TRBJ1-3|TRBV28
CASSYDSLSGNTIYF
TGTGCCAGCAGCTATGACTCCCTCTCTGGAAACACCATATATTTT
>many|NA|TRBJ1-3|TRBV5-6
CASSKPGPSGNTIYF
TGTGCCAGCAGCAAACCGGGACCCTCTGGAAACACCATATATTTT
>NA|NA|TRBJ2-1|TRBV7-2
CASSNTPGLYNEQFF
TGTGCCAGCAGCAATACCCCGGGACTGTACAATGAGCAGTTCTTC
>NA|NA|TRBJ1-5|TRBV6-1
CASKGQPNQPQHF
TGTGCCAGCAAAGGACAGCCAAATCAGCCCCAGCATTTT
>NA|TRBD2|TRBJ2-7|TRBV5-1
CASSWERTSGLGAYEQYF
TGCGCCAGCAGCTGGGAACGGACTAGCGGGTTAGGAGCCTACGAGCAGTACTTC
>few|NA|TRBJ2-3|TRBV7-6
CASSLAGNWPDTQYF
TGTGCCAGCAGCTTAGCGGGTAATTGGCCAGATACGCAGTATTTT
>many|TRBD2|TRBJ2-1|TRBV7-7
CASSRTSIRNDEQFF
TGTGCCAGCAGCCGGACTAGCATACGCAACGATGAGCAGTTCTTC
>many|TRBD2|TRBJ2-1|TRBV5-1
CASTPGLAYNEQFF
TGCGCCAGCACTCCGGGACTAGCCTACAATGAGCAGTTCTTC
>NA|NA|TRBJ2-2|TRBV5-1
CASMGHPNTGELFF
TGCGCCAGCATGGGACACCCGAACACCGGGGAGCTGTTTTTT
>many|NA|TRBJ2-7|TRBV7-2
CASSLGPGYEQYF
TGTGCCAGCAGCTTAGGCCCCGGCTACGAGCAGTACTTC